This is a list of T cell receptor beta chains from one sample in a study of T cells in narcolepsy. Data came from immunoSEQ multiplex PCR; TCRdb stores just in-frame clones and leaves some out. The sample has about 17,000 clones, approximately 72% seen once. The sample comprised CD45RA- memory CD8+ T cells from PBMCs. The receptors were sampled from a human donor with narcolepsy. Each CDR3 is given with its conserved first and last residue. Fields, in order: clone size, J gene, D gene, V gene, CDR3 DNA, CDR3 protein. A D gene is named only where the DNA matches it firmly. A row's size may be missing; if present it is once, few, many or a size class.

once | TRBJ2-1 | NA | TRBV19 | TGTGCCAGTAGTGCAGACCCCTGGCTACGGGGTGAGCAGTTCTTC | CASSADPWLRGEQFF
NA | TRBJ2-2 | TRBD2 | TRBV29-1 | TGCAGCGCTCTAGGGGAGGGAGGGGACACCGGGGAGCTGTTTTTT | CSALGEGGDTGELFF
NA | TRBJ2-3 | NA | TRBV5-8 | TGTGCCAGCAGCCAAGAGACGATCTCGCAGTATTTT | CASSQETISQYF
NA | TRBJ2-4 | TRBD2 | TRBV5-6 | TGTGCCAGCAGCCCGACTAGCGGGGGAGCCAAAAACATTCAGTACTTC | CASSPTSGGAKNIQYF
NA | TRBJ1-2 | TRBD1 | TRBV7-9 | TGTGCCAGCAGCTTGGGCGGGGACAGTAGTGGCTACACCTTC | CASSLGGDSSGYTF
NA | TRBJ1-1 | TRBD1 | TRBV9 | TGTGCCAGCAGCGGGACAGGGGGCGGGGGCACTGAAGCTTTCTTT | CASSGTGGGGTEAFF
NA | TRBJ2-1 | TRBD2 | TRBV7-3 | TGTGCCAGCAGCCCAGCGGGGGGGTTGGGAAATGAGCAGTTCTTC | CASSPAGGLGNEQFF
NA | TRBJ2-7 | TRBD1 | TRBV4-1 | TGCGCCAGCAGCCAAGGACAGGGCGACCCCTACGAGCAGTACTTC | CASSQGQGDPYEQYF
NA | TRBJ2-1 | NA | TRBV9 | TGTGCCAGCAGCGTAGAAACGCGAGATGAGCAGTTCTTC | CASSVETRDEQFF
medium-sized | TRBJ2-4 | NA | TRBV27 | TGTGCCAGCAAAGGACGGGGGAGCATTCAGTACTTC | CASKGRGSIQYF
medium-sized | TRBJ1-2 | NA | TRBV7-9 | TGTGCCAGCAGCTTATCAGGGGTCGATGGCTACACCTTC | CASSLSGVDGYTF
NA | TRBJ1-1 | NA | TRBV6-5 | TGTGCCAGCAGTCCGTCGATAAACACTGAAGCTTTCTTT | CASSPSINTEAFF
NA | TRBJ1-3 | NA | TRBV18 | TGTGCCAGCTCACTACGGACACCTCTAACCCAAGACTCTGGAAACACCATATATTTT | CASSLRTPLTQDSGNTIYF
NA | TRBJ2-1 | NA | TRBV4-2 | TGTGCCAGCAGCCAAGAAGGGGCTAGCTGGAGCTCCTACAATGAGCAGTTCTTC | CASSQEGASWSSYNEQFF
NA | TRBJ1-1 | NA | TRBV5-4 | TGTGCCAGCAGCTTGTTGGACGAGAACACTGAAGCTTTCTTT | CASSLLDENTEAFF
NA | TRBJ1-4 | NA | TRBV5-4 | TGTGCCAGCAGCTTGAAGGGGGTTAGTAATGAAAAACTGTTTTTT | CASSLKGVSNEKLFF
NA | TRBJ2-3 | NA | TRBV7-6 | TGTGCCAGCAGCTTACTAAGCGAGTGGACCCCGGACACAGATACGCAGTATTTT | CASSLLSEWTPDTDTQYF
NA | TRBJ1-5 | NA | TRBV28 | TGTGCCAGCAGCAGCGACGCTAGCAATCAGCCCCAGCATTTT | CASSSDASNQPQHF
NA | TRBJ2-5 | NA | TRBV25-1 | TGTGCCAGCAGTGACATCACAGGAAGAATACTACAAGAGACCCAGTACTTC | CASSDITGRILQETQYF
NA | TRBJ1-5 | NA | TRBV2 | TGTGCCAGCAGTGAAGGGTATCAGCCCCAGCATTTT | CASSEGYQPQHF
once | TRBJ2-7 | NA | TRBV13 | TGTGCCAGCAGCTCGAGCTCCTACGAGCAGTACTTC | CASSSSSYEQYF
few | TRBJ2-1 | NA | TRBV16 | TGTGCCAGCAGACCGAACAGGTTCCACAATGAGCAGTTCTTC | CASRPNRFHNEQFF
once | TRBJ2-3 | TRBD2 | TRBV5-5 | TGTGCCAGCAGCTTGGGCGGGGGATCAGATACGCAGTATTTT | CASSLGGGSDTQYF
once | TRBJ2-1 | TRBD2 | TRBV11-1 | TGTGCCAGCAGCCCCTTGACTAGCGGGGGGGTGGACAATGAGCAGTTCTTC | CASSPLTSGGVDNEQFF
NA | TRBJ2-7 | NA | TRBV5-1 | TGCGCCAGCAGCTTGGGTCCCCCTAGGGGGTCCCCCTACGAGCAGTACTTC | CASSLGPPRGSPYEQYF
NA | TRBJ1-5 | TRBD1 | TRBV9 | TGTGCCAGCAGCGAGACAGGGGGACGCAATCAGCCCCAGCATTTT | CASSETGGRNQPQHF
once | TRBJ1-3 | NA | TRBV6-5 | TGTGCCAGCAGTTACTCGGGGGGCTTTGGAAACACCATATATTTT | CASSYSGGFGNTIYF
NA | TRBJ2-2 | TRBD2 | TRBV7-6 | TGTGCCAGCAGCGCCGGGACTAGCGGGACCGGGGAGCTGTTTTTT | CASSAGTSGTGELFF
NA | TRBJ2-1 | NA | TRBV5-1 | TGCGCCAGCAGACCATCACAGGGTTCCTACAATGAGCAGTTCTTC | CASRPSQGSYNEQFF
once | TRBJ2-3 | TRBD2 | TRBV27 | TGTGCCAGCAGTCCCGACGCCCTAGCGGGGGGCCCTTCCTTCACAGATACGCAGTATTTT | CASSPDALAGGPSFTDTQYF
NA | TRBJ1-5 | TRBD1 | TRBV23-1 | TGCGCCAGCAGTGCGGCTTCCGGGACAGAGAATCAGCCCCAGCATTTT | CASSAASGTENQPQHF
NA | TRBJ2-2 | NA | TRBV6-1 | TGTGCCAGCAGTGAAGACGTGGGCTCAAACACCGGGGAGCTGTTTTTT | CASSEDVGSNTGELFF
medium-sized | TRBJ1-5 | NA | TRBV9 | TGTGCCAGCAGCCACCGCGGTGGGGATCAGCCCCAGCATTTT | CASSHRGGDQPQHF
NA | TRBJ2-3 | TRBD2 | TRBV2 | TGTGCCAGCAGGGGAGGACTAGCGGGGAGCACAGATACGCAGTATTTT | CASRGGLAGSTDTQYF
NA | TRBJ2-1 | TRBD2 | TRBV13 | TGTGCCAGCAGTCAAACTAGCGGGGGGTATAATGAGCAGTTCTTC | CASSQTSGGYNEQFF
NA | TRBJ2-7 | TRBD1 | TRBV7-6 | TGTGCCAGCAGCCCTGGACAGGGGGCCCACGAGCAGTACTTC | CASSPGQGAHEQYF
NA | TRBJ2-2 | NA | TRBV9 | TGTGCCAGCAGCGCGCCGGCGAGTGAACGGAAGAACACCGGGGAGCTGTTTTTT | CASSAPASERKNTGELFF
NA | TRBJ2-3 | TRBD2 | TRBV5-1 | TGCGCCAGCAGCTTAACCGGGACTAGCGGGGGTGGCACAGATACGCAGTATTTT | CASSLTGTSGGGTDTQYF
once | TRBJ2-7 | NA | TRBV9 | TGTGCCAGCAGCTCCGGGAGGGGGCAGGGAATATCCTACGAGCAGTACTTC | CASSSGRGQGISYEQYF
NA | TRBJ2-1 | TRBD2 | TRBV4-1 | TGCGCCAGCAGCCACGAGCGGGAGGGGGATGAGCAGTTCTTC | CASSHEREGDEQFF
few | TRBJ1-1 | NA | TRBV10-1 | TGCGCCAGCAGTGACCGACTGGGCACTGAAGCTTTCTTT | CASSDRLGTEAFF
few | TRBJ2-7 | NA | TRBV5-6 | TGTGCCAGCAGCATCGGCTCCTACGAGCAGTACTTC | CASSIGSYEQYF
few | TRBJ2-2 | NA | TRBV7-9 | TGTGCCAGCGCTGTGCCGTGGGTGAGCGGGGAGCTGTTTTTT | CASAVPWVSGELFF
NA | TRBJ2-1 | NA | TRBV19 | TGTGCCAGTAGTATAGCCCACATAGACAATGAGCAGTTCTTC | CASSIAHIDNEQFF
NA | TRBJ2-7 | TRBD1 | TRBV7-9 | TGTGCCAGCAGCTTGGGACAGGAACAGTACTTC | CASSLGQEQYF
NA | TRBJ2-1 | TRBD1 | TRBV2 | TGTGCCAGCAGTGGGGGTGGACAGGGGACCTACAATGAGCAGTTCTTC | CASSGGGQGTYNEQFF
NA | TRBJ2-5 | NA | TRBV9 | TGTGCCAGCAGCGTACTCCCAGCCTACGAGGGAGAGGAAGAGACCCAGTACTTC | CASSVLPAYEGEEETQYF
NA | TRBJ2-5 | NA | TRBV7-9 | TGTGCCAGCAGCTTAGCGACGGGAGTTGGAGAGACCCAGTACTTC | CASSLATGVGETQYF
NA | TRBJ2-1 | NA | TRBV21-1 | TGTGCCAGCAGCAAAGGGTTATCCAGCGCGACCTACAATGAGCAGTTCTTC | CASSKGLSSATYNEQFF
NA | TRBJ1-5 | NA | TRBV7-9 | TGTGCCAGCAGCTCAAGACGGGACTATCAGCCCCAGCATTTT | CASSSRRDYQPQHF
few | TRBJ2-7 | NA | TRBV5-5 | TGTGCCAGCAGCTTGGGGACGTTTGTTAGCGGACCCCACTTC | CASSLGTFVSGPHF
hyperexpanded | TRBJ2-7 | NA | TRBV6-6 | TGTGCCAGCAGAAGGGGAGGCAGGGGGTTCTCCTACGAGCAGTACTTC | CASRRGGRGFSYEQYF
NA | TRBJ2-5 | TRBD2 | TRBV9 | TGTGCCAGCAGCACCAGCGGGACCCAAGAGACCCAGTACTTC | CASSTSGTQETQYF
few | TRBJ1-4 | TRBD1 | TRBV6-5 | TGTGCCAGCAGTTATGACAGGGACCGCGAAAAACTGTTTTTT | CASSYDRDREKLFF
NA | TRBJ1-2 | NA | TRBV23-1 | TGCGCCAGCAGTCAACGCCAATATGGCTACACCTTC | CASSQRQYGYTF
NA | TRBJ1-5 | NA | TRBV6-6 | TGTGCCAGCAGTTACTCCGTCGGGATCCCCAATCAGCCCCAGCATTTT | CASSYSVGIPNQPQHF